This T cell receptor (beta chain) was observed in a study of siplizumab effects on memory and regulatory T cells (dated by TCRdb to about 2019). Context from the whole study: The effect of the anti-CD2 antibody siplizumab on alloreactive T-cell subsets was examined in allogeneic mixed lymphocyte reactions constructed from human PBMCs. General conclusions and limits of the study: Unstimulated naive T cells appeared to be more diverse than memory T cells, and naive cells seemed to make a substantial contribution to the alloresponse. Of the alloreactive CD4+ clones that could be mapped, the Treg-derived share averaged roughly 69% with siplizumab compared with 25% to 30% in control reactions. Because sequences at frequencies below about 10^-5 were poorly captured, only a minor fraction of alloreactive clones could be mapped back to unstimulated subsets. Roughly 75-97% of proliferating CD4+ or CD8+ clones could not be assigned a naive or memory phenotype. No functional confirmation was obtained for the suppressive function of proliferating Tregs from siplizumab cultures. The cumulative frequency of alloreactive sequences traceable to unstimulated CD4+ memory T cells was significantly reduced by siplizumab.

Libraries were constructed by the immunoSEQ multiplex PCR assay. Roughly 100,000 TCR templates per sample were assayed on the deep sequencing platform. Genomic DNA extracted from sorted T cells was the material used for TCRbeta CDR3 sequencing. The authors' pipeline ran thus. The R programming language was used for clonal analysis of TCRbeta CDR3 data. Alloreactive CD4+ and CD8+ clones were identified by comparing unstimulated samples to CFSE-low samples taken after the reaction. By matching sequences to the repertoires of sorted unstimulated Treg and non-Treg cells, each alloreactive CD4+ clone was assigned a regulatory or non-regulatory origin. In TCRdb, the immuneACCESS table is reduced to in-frame sequences with V and J assigned. These tables do not hold every clone; where another copy was compared, an unresolved V gene accounts for under half, and the others remain unexplained. The D gene and trimming were derived from the DNA, and the V and J assignments and clone size from that table. This sample has around 110,000 clones in its table, and roughly 94% of those were observed once. Jointly, the top ten make up under 2% of the sample.

TCRbeta CDR3 sequencing was performed on sorted unstimulated T cells and on proliferating T cells recovered from mixed lymphocyte reactions. Fresh whole blood from around 11 HLA-typed healthy donors was used to isolate PBMCs. To map where alloreactive clones came from, unstimulated CD4+ non-regulatory T cells were FACS-sorted. The germline V gene supplies CDR1 KGHSH and CDR2 LQKENI. For this chain, trimming is 2 bases at the V end and 7 bases at the J end, and the number of junction bases without a gene match is 9. Reading from cysteine to phenylalanine, the CDR3 counts 16 amino acids. Just CDR3 DNA is preserved here, 48 bases in frame from base 1. A remark on this clone: There is no known antigen for this receptor. No clone much larger than this one lies a single base away; base qualities are absent.

The chain joins TRBV18 to TRBJ2-2; TRBD2 lines up with 8 middle nucleotides. Sequenced input: non-Treg CD4+ T cells sorted from blood. In light of the paper, this sample's cell subset or site label describes: FACS-sorted unstimulated CD4+ non-regulatory T cells. The clonotype originates from a human donor in good health. The sequenced DNA: TGTGCCAGCTCACCAGGTCCAGCGGGAGTGTACGGGGAGCTGTTTTTT. It translates as CASSPGPAGVYGELFF.